Following are 27 T cell receptor beta chains from one sample sequenced in a study of T cell responses to AZD1222 COVID-19 vaccine. The table came from immunoSEQ multiplex PCR; TCRdb's copy has only in-frame clones and leaves some out. Here the sample spans about 150,000 clones, roughly 92% being singletons. The input for sequencing was peripheral blood, taken on day 0 of AZD1222 vaccination. These receptors originate from an adult in good health.

This clone was recorded only once. The chain has TRBV6-5 and TRBJ1-5; no firm D call. The CDR3 contains 13 residues. Germline CDR1 and CDR2: MNHEY and SVGAGI. The V gene lost 6 bases and the J gene lost 3 bases, with 9 bases spanning the gap. CDR3 sequence (DNA): TGTGCCAGCAGATCCGGACCCAATCAGCCCCAGCATTTT. Its protein product is CASRSGPNQPQHF.

This chain uses TRBV7-2 with TRBJ2-1, with 7 positions matching TRBD2. The CDR3 consists of 16 residues. The trim removed 0 bases at V and 2 bases at J, leaving 4 bases unmatched. CDR1 SGHTA and CDR2 FQGNSA come from the germline V gene. The CDR3 DNA reads as TGTGCCAGCAGCTTAGCTGGGACTAACACCTACAATGAGCAGTTCTTC. As protein: CASSLAGTNTYNEQFF.

J is TRBJ2-7 and V is TRBV5-1; 7 bases match TRBD2. The CDR3 runs to 13 residues. In germline, CDR1 is SGHRS, CDR2 YFSETQ. Trimming at V came to 3 bases and at J to 5 bases, leaving 5 bases not matched to a gene. DNA of the CDR3: TGCGCCAGCAGCTCACTTGCGGGAGACGAGCAGTACTTC. Amino acid sequence: CASSSLAGDEQYF.

The chain couples TRBV5-1 to TRBJ1-1; 12 bases are shared with TRBD1. This CDR3 has 16 residues. The V gene's germline CDR1 is SGHRS and CDR2 YFSETQ. Trimming removed 3 bases from V and 5 bases from J; junction bases left unmatched: 8. In DNA form, the CDR3 reads TGCGCCAGCAGCTCGCGGGACAGGGGGCGCCGGACTGAAGCTTTCTTT. Amino acid sequence: CASSSRDRGRRTEAFF. Full variable domain (outside the CDR3, taken from reference TRBV5-1 and TRBJ1-1): KAGVTQTPRYLIKTRGQQVTLSCSPISGHRSVSWYQQTPGQGLQFLFEYFSETQRNKGNFPGRFSGRQFSNSRSEMNVSTLELGDSALYLCASSSRDRGRRTEAFFGQGTRLTVV.

The chain carries TRBV27 and TRBJ2-7, with 10 nucleotides matching TRBD2. Unmatched junction bases numbered 10, after V lost 8 bases and J lost 0 bases. Looked up from germline, CDR1 is MNHEY and CDR2 is SMNVEV (reference sequence). This CDR3 is built from 16 residues. The CDR3 here is CASQRAGGESSYEQYF. The DNA for the CDR3 is TGTGCCAGCCAGCGAGCGGGAGGGGAAAGCTCCTACGAGCAGTACTTC.

The rearrangement uses TRBV5-1 and TRBJ1-1; 9 positions agree with TRBD1. The ends lost 4 bases at V and 4 bases at J; junction bases unmatched: 14. Germline values: CDR1 SGHRS, CDR2 YFSETQ. This CDR3 is built from 17 residues. This CDR3 reads CASSPTYGTGSITEAFF. Written as DNA, the CDR3 is TGCGCCAGCAGCCCCACCTACGGGACAGGGTCAATCACTGAAGCTTTCTTT.

This chain connects TRBV3-1 (or the pseudogene TRBV3-2) to TRBJ2-1; D gene ambiguous. This CDR3 is 14 amino acids long. V dropped 0 bases and J dropped 0 bases, with 3 bases sitting between them. Germline values: CDR1 LGHDT, CDR2 YNNKEL (reference sequence). CDR3 sequence (DNA): TGTGCCAGCAGCCAAGATAGCTCCTACAATGAGCAGTTCTTC. Protein product: CASSQDSSYNEQFF.

V usage is TRBV30 and J usage is TRBJ1-2; TRBD1 is a possible D gene (5 bases). Germline CDR1 and CDR2: GTSNPN and SVGIG (reference sequence). CDR3 size: 14 residues. V lost 4 bases to trimming and J lost 0 bases, with 12 bases between them. This CDR3 reads CAWTDSEANYGYTF. CDR3 nucleotides: TGTGCCTGGACCGACAGCGAAGCTAACTATGGCTACACCTTC. Together with reference TRBV30 and TRBJ1-2, the CDR3 gives the full variable domain: SQTIHQWPATLVQPVGSPLSLECTVEGTSNPNLYWYRQAAGRGLQLLFYSVGIGQISSEVPQNLSASRPQDRQFILSSKKLLLSDSGFYLCAWTDSEANYGYTFGSGTRLTVV.

The V gene is TRBV11-3, the J gene TRBJ1-1; D unresolved. V lost 4 bases and J 5 bases, leaving 11 bases between the germline ends. The V gene's germline CDR1 is SGHNT and CDR2 YENEEA. This CDR3 comprises 13 residues. In nucleotides, the CDR3 is TGTGCCAGCAGCTGGGCCATAAATACTGAAGCTTTCTTT. This codes for CASSWAINTEAFF.

The chain couples TRBV5-4 to TRBJ1-6, with D possibly TRBD1 on 6 matching bases. Germline CDR1 and CDR2: SGHNT and YYREEE (reference sequence). The CDR3 is 14 amino acids. Trimming removed 2 bases at V and 6 bases at J, with 9 bases between. CDR3 in DNA: TGTGCCAGCAGCTTAGTGGACAGTAATTCACCCCTCCACTTT. This translates into CASSLVDSNSPLHF.

J is TRBJ2-1 and V is TRBV9; 16 bases match TRBD2. Germline V gives CDR1 SGDLS, CDR2 YYNGEE. The CDR3 has 17 residues. J was trimmed by 6 bases and V by 3 bases; bases with no gene match: 6. CDR3 coding DNA: TGTGCCAGCAGCGCCGGGACTAGCGGGAGGGTTGGCAATGAGCAGTTCTTC. Amino acid sequence: CASSAGTSGRVGNEQFF.

The count of this clone is one. The chain has TRBV7-8 and TRBJ2-2, with 8 bases aligning to TRBD1. The junction had 6 bases not matched to a gene; V was cut back by 4 bases and J by 5 bases. This CDR3 is built from 15 residues. Germline V gene data show CDR1 as SGHVS and CDR2 as FQNEAQ. This CDR3 is CASSSRGRGTGELFF. CDR3 DNA sequence: TGTGCCAGCAGCTCCAGGGGGCGTGGGACCGGGGAGCTGTTTTTT.

The chain uses TRBV9 and TRBJ1-2, with D possibly matching TRBD1 (5 bases). The CDR3 has 13 amino acids. V was clipped by 0 bases and J by 8 bases, with 11 bases between them. The germline CDR1 and CDR2 sequences are SGDLS and YYNGEE. This CDR3 reads CASSVVGWGGYTF. In DNA form, the CDR3 reads TGTGCCAGCAGCGTAGTAGGATGGGGCGGCTACACCTTC.

This clone appeared a single time. This rearrangement joins TRBV29-1 to TRBJ2-5; 10 bases fit TRBD1. The V segment lost 1 base and the J segment 5 bases; nucleotides outside the gene matches: 10. CDR1 and CDR2 (germline): SQVTM, ANQGSEA. The CDR3 spans 16 residues. As DNA, the CDR3 is TGCAGCGTTGAAGTTTGGGACAGGGGACAACGGGAGACCCAGTACTTC. Translation: CSVEVWDRGQRETQYF.

The chain couples TRBV9 to TRBJ2-2; 7 positions match TRBD1. The germline CDR1 and CDR2 sequences are SGDLS and YYNGEE. V lost 3 bases to trimming and J lost 2 bases; unmatched junction nucleotides: 7. There are 16 residues in the CDR3. This CDR3 reads CASSASRDRNTGELFF. Here the CDR3 DNA reads TGTGCCAGCAGCGCGTCCCGGGACAGAAACACCGGGGAGCTGTTTTTT.

The chain is built from TRBV21-1 and TRBJ2-3; the table's D call, TRBD1, has no DNA check behind it. TRBV21-1 is reported as a pseudogene. The CDR3 loop spans 14 amino acids. CDR3 nucleotide sequence: TGTGCCAGCAGCCCCAGGGTTGGCACAGATACGCAGTATTTT. Protein product: CASSPRVGTDTQYF.

This chain links TRBV19 with TRBJ1-5, with D possibly matching TRBD1 (5 bases). V dropped 5 bases and J dropped 2 bases, with 13 bases sitting between them. This CDR3 is built from 15 residues. The germline V gene encodes CDR1 LNHDA and CDR2 SQIVND (reference sequence). Here the CDR3 reads CASSGGVSGNQPQHF. The CDR3, as DNA: TGTGCCAGTAGTGGGGGAGTTTCTGGCAATCAGCCCCAGCATTTT.

The chain links TRBV28 to TRBJ1-1; D is ambiguous. The germline V and J ends were trimmed by 7 bases and 1 base, with 7 bases remaining between them. This CDR3 contains 12 residues. Germline values: CDR1 MDHEN, CDR2 SYDVKM. In nucleotides, the CDR3 is TGTGCCAGCAATGGAGCGAACACTGAAGCTTTCTTT. Translation gives CASNGANTEAFF.

The chain recombines TRBV12-5 with TRBJ1-1; a possible D gene is TRBD1 (6 bases). In germline, CDR1 is LGHNT, CDR2 FRNRAP. Trimming left V 4 bases short and J 1 base short, with 13 bases between. The CDR3 totals 15 residues. The CDR3 sequence: CASGSADSRNTEAFF. As DNA, the CDR3 is TGTGCTAGTGGTTCCGCGGACAGTAGGAACACTGAAGCTTTCTTT.

This clone occurred a few times. J is TRBJ1-3 and V is TRBV9; D is unresolved. CDR1 SGDLS and CDR2 YYNGEE come from the germline V gene. The V gene lost 0 bases and the J gene lost 1 base, with 5 bases spanning the gap. This CDR3 has 14 amino acids. The CDR3 sequence: CASSVAGSGNTIYF. CDR3 DNA sequence: TGTGCCAGCAGCGTAGCAGGATCTGGAAACACCATATATTTT.

J is TRBJ1-2 and V is TRBV29-1; D is perhaps TRBD1 (6 bases). Trimming removed 2 bases at V and 5 bases at J, with 12 bases between. The germline V gene encodes CDR1 SQVTM and CDR2 ANQGSEA. The CDR3 covers 13 residues. The CDR3 here is CSVEWGRGYGYTF. As DNA, the CDR3 is TGCAGCGTTGAATGGGGGCGTGGGTATGGCTACACCTTC.

The chain has TRBV3-1 (or the pseudogene TRBV3-2) and TRBJ2-2; TRBD1 is a possible D gene (6 bases). CDR3 size: 16 residues. Germline CDR1 is LGHDT and CDR2 is YNNKEL (reference sequence). V gave up 1 base and J gave up 2 bases, with 11 bases separating them. Written as DNA, the CDR3 is TGTGCCAGCAGCCAAGGGGCAGGGGCAAACACCGGGGAGCTGTTTTTT. The encoded protein is CASSQGAGANTGELFF.

V and J are TRBV7-9 and TRBJ2-1, with 10 bases matching TRBD2. This CDR3 spans 15 amino acids. The junction had 0 bases not matched to a gene; V was cut back by 1 base and J by 3 bases. Germline CDR1 is SEHNR and CDR2 is FQNEAQ (reference sequence). CDR3 in DNA: TGTGCCAGCAGCTTAGGGACTAGCGGCTACAATGAGCAGTTCTTC. This encodes CASSLGTSGYNEQFF.

This chain uses TRBV28 with TRBJ2-7; D is ambiguous. The CDR3 contains 12 residues. Trimming left V 6 bases short and J 0 bases short, with 6 bases between. Germline V gene data show CDR1 as MDHEN and CDR2 as SYDVKM. CDR3 sequence reads: CASSKYSYEQYF. DNA of the CDR3: TGTGCCAGCAGCAAGTACTCCTACGAGCAGTACTTC.

The chain recombines TRBV7-3 with TRBJ2-5, with D possibly being TRBD2 (5 bases). V lost 5 bases to trimming and J lost 5 bases, with 12 bases between them. The CDR3 sequence is 13 residues long. Germline V CDR1 and CDR2: SGHTA, FQGTGA. CDR3 bases: TGTGCCAGCAGCCGCCGAGGCGGGGAGACCCAGTACTTC. Amino acids: CASSRRGGETQYF.

This clone came up once. The chain carries TRBV9 and TRBJ2-1, with a possible D match to TRBD2 (6 bases). Trimming removed 1 base at V and 3 bases at J, with 14 bases between. The germline CDR1 and CDR2 sequences are SGDLS and YYNGEE. The CDR3 is made up of 16 amino acids. The CDR3 bases are TGTGCCAGCAGCGTATTGTGGCTAGCGAACTACAATGAGCAGTTCTTC. This gives the protein CASSVLWLANYNEQFF.

This clone has only one observation. This chain links TRBV4-2 with TRBJ2-6, with 7 bases fitting TRBD2. Germline CDR1 is LGHNA and CDR2 is YNFKEQ. The CDR3 has 15 amino acids. J gave up 3 bases and V 2 bases, and 1 base lay outside the gene matches. The CDR3 coding sequence is TGTGCCAGCAGCCAACCGGGGGGTGGGGCCAACGTCCTGACTTTC. As protein: CASSQPGGGANVLTF.